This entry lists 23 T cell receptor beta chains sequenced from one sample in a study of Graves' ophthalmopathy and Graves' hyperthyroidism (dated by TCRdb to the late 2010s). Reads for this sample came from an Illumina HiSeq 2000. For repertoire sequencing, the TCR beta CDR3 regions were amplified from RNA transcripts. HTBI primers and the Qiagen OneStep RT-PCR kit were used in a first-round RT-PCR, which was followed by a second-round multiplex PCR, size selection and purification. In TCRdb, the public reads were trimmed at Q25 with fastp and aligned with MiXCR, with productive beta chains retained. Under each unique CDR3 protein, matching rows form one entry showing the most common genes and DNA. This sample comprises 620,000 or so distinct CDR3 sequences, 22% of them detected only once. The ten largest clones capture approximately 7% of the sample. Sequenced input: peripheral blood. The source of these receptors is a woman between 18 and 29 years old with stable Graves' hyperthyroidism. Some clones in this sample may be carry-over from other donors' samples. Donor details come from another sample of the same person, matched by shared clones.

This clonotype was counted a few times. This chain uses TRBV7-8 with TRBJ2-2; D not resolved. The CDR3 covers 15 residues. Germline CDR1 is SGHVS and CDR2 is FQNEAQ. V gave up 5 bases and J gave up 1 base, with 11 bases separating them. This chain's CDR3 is CASSPWTQNTGELFF. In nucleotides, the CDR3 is TGTGCCAGCAGCCCGTGGACCCAGAACACCGGGGAGCTGTTTTTT.

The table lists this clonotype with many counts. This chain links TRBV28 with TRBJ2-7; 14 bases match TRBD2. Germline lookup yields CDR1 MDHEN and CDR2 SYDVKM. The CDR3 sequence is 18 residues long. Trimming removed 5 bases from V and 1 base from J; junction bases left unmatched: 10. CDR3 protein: CASSRTGTSGGNSYEQYF. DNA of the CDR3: TGTGCCAGCAGTCGTACCGGGACTAGCGGGGGCAATTCCTACGAGCAGTACTTC.

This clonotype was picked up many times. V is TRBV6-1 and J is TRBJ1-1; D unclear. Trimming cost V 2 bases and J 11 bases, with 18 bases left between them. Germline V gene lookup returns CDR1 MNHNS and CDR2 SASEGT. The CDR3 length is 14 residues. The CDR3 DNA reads TGTGCCAGCAGTGAATGGCTGTCGGGGTCGGAGGCTTTCTTT. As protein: CASSEWLSGSEAFF.

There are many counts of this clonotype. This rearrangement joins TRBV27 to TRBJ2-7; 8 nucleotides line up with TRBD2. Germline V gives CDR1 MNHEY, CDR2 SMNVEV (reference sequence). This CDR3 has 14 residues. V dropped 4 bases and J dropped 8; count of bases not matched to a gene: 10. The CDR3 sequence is CASSSGLETSKQYF. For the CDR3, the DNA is TGTGCCAGCAGTTCGGGACTAGAGACCAGCAAGCAGTACTTC.

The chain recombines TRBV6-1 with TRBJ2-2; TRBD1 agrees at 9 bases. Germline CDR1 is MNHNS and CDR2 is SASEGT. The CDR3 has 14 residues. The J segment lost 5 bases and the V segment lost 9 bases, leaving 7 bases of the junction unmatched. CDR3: CARGGQGETGELFF. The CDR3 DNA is TGTGCCAGGGGGGGACAGGGAGAAACCGGGGAGCTGTTTTTT.

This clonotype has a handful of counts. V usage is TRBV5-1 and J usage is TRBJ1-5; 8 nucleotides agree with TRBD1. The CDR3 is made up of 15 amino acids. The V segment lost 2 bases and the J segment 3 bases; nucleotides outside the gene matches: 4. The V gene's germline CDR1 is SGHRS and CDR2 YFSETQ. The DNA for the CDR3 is TGCGCCAGCAGCTTATCAGGGGGCGACAATCAGCCCCAGCATTTT. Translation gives CASSLSGGDNQPQHF.

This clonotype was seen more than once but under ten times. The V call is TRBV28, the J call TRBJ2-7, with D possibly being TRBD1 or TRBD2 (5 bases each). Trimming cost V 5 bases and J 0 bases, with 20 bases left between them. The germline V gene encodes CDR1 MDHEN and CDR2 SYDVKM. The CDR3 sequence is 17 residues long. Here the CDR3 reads CASSTRTTDTISYEQYF. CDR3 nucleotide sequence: TGTGCCAGCAGTACTAGGACCACGGACACAATCTCCTACGAGCAGTACTTC.

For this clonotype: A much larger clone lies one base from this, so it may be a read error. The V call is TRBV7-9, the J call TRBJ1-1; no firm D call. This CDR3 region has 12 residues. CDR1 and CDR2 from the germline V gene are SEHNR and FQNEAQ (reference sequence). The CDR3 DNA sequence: TGTGCCAGCATGGAGGCAGTCACTGAAGCTTGCTTT. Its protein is CASMEAVTEACF.

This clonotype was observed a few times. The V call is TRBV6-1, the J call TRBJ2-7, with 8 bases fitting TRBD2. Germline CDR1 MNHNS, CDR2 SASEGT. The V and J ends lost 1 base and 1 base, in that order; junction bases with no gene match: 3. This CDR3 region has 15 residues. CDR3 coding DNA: TGTGCCAGCAGTGAAGAAGTAGCGGGATCCTACGAGCAGTACTTC. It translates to CASSEEVAGSYEQYF.

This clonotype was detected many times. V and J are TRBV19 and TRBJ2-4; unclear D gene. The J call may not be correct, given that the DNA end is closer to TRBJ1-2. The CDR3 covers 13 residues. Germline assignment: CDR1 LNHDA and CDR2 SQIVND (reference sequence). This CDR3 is CASSRDSSRGYTF. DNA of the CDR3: TGTGCCAGTAGCCGTGATTCCTCTAGGGGCTACACCTTC.

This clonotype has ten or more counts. CDR3: CAWSGQGAGGYTF. CDR3 DNA: TGTGCCTGGAGTGGACAGGGGGCTGGTGGCTACACCTTC. V usage is TRBV30 and J usage is TRBJ1-2; 10 bases agree with TRBD1. The CDR3 runs to 13 residues. Trimming at V came to 1 base and at J to 7 bases, leaving 3 bases not matched to a gene. Germline-derived CDR1 and CDR2 are GTSNPN and SVGIG (reference sequence).

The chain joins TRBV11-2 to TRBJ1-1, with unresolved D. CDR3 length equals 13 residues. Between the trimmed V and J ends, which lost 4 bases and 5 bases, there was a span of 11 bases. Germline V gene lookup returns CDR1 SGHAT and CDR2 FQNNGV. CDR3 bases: TGTGCCAGCAGCTCAAAACAGTGGACTGAAGCTTTCTTT. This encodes CASSSKQWTEAFF.

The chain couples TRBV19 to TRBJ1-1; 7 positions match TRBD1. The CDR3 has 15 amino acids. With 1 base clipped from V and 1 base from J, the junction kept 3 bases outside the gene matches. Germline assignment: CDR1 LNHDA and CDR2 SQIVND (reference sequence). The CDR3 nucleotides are TGTGCCAGTAGTATAGTTCGACAGGGGAACACTGAAGCTTTCTTT. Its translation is CASSIVRQGNTEAFF.

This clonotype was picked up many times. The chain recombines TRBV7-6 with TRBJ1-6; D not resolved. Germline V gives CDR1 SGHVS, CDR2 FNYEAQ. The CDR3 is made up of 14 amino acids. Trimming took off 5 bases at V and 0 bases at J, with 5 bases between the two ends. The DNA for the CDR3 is TGTGCCAGCAGCCCCGACTCCTATAATTCACCCCTCCACTTT. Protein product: CASSPDSYNSPLHF.

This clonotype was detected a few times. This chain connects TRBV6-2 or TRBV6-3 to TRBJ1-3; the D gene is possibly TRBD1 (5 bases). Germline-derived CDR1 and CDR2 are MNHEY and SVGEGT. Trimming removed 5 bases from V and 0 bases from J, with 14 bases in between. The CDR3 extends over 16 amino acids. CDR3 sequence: CASSTRDRRSGNTIYF. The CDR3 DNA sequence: TGTGCCAGCAGTACCCGCGACAGACGCTCTGGAAACACCATATATTTT.

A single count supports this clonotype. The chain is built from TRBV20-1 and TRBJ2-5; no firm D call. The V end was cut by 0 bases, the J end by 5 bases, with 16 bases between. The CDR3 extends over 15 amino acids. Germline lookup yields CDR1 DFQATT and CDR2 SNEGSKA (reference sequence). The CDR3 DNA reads TGCAGTGCTAGAGATATTAGGAAAAAGATGGAGACCCAGTACTTC. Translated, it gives CSARDIRKKMETQYF.

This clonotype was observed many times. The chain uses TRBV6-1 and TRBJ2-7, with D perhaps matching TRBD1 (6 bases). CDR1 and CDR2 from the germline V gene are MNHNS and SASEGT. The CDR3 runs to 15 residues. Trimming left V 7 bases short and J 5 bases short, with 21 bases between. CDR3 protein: CASKRGQPGADEQYF. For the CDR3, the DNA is TGTGCCAGCAAAAGAGGACAGCCAGGCGCGGACGAGCAGTACTTC.

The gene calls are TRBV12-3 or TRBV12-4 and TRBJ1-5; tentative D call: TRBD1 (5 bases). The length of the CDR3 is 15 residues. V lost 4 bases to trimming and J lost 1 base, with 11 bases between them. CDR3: CASSSGWGSNQPQHF. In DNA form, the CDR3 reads TGTGCCAGCAGTTCAGGTTGGGGGAGCAATCAGCCCCAGCATTTT.

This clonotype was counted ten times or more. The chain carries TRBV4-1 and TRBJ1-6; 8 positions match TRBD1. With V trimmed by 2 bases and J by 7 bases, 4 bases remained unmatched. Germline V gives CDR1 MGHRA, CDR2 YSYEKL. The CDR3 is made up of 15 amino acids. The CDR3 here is CASSQPGQVNSPLHF. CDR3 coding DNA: TGCGCCAGCAGCCAACCGGGACAGGTAAATTCACCCCTCCACTTT.

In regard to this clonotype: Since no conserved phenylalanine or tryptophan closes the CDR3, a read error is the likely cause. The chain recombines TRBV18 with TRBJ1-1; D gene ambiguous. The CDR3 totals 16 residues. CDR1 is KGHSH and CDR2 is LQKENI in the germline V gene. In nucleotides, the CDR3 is TGTGCCAGCTTACCACCGTCTCGGGGTTCAAACACTGAAGCTTTCTCT. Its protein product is CASLPPSRGSNTEAFS.

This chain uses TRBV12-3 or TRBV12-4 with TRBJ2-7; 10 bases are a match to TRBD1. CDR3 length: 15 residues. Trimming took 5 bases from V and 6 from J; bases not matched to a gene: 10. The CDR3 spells CASSTTGTGAGEQYF. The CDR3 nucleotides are TGTGCCAGCAGTACAACCGGGACAGGGGCCGGCGAGCAGTACTTC.

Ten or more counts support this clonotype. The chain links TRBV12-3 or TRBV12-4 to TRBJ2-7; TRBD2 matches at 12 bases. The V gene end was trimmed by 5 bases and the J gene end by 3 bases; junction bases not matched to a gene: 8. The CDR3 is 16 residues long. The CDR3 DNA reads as TGTGCCAGCAGTCTCTTCCTAGCGGGAGGGTTCTACGAGCAGTACTTC. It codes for CASSLFLAGGFYEQYF.

CDR3 in amino acids: CASSYSRGQESPLHF. In DNA, the CDR3 is TGTGCCAGCAGTTACTCGAGAGGACAAGAGTCACCCCTCCACTTT. This chain joins TRBV6-5 and TRBJ1-6; D perhaps matches TRBD1 (5 bases). The V gene's germline CDR1 is MNHEY and CDR2 SVGAGI. CDR3 length: 15 amino acids. The V gene lost 0 bases and the J gene lost 10 bases, with 13 bases spanning the gap.